This T cell receptor beta chain was profiled in a study of tissue T cells after allogeneic stem cell transplantation. General study points: The patient cohort was small and clinically heterogeneous, with limited sampling depth. Tissue-detected TCR repertoire was only partly captured by blood and spleen T cells. Across patients, clones rarely overlapped, yet motif clusters were shared tissue-specifically.

CDR3 sequences, V/J genes, frequencies and template counts came from survey-depth TCRbeta sequencing. Clones were read by immunoSEQ multiplex PCR, and TCRdb kept only the in-frame ones, dropping some. Of some 22,000 clones listed, roughly three quarters are singletons. This clone was recorded only once. The antigen is unknown. Gene names and germline match the mouse. The CDR3 extends 1 residue past the end of the read, so its final part is completed from the germline J gene. This CDR3 has 15 residues. The V segment lost 1 base and the J segment 6 bases; nucleotides outside the gene matches: 2. Germline loops: CDR1 SGHDT, CDR2 FRDEAV.

Material: blood. V usage is TRBV14 and J usage is TRBJ1-4; 11 positions agree with TRBD1. The receptor was derived from a female BALB/c mouse in good health. Strain haplotype (MHC): H2-d. This CDR3 reads CASSFPDRGHERLFF. CDR3 bases read: TGTGCCAGCAGTTTCCCGGACAGGGGGCACGAAAGATTATTT.